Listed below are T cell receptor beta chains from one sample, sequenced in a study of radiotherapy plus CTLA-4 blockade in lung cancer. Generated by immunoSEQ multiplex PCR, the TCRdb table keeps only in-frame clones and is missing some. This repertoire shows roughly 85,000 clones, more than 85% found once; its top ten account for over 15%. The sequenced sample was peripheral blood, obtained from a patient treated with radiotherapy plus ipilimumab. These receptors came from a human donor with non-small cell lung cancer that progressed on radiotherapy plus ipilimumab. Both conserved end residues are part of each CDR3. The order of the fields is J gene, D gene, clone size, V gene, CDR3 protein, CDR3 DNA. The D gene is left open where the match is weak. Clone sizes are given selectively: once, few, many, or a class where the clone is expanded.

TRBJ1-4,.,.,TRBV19,CASSIEAQGGKLFF,TGTGCCAGTAGTATAGAAGCGCAGGGCGGAAAACTGTTTTTT
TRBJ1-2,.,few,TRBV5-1,CASSPEGGLGGYTF,TGCGCCAGCAGCCCCGAAGGGGGGTTGGGCGGCTACACCTTC
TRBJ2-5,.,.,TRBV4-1,CASSQGGQETQYF,TGCGCCAGCAGCCAAGGCGGCCAAGAGACCCAGTACTTC
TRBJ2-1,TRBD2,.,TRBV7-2,CASSSASGTYNEQFF,TGTGCCAGCAGCTCCGCTAGCGGGACCTACAATGAGCAGTTCTTC
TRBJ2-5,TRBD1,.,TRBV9,CANRTGASLKTQYF,TGTGCCAACCGGACAGGGGCTTCTCTGAAGACCCAGTACTTC
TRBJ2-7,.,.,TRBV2,CASSRTLKDSLEQYF,TGTGCCAGCAGTAGGACTTTAAAGGATTCGCTGGAGCAGTACTTC
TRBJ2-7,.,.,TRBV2,CASSVHVTYEQYF,TGTGCCAGCAGTGTGCACGTCACCTACGAGCAGTACTTC
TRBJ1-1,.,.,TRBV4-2,CASSHRVGTGLEEAFF,TGTGCCAGCAGCCACCGGGTGGGTACAGGGCTCGAAGAAGCTTTCTTT
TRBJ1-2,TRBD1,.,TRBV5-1,CASRRTLQGASYGYTF,TGCGCCAGCAGACGGACCCTACAGGGGGCCAGCTATGGCTACACCTTC
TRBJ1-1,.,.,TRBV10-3,CAISESRETEAFF,TGTGCCATCAGTGAGTCGAGGGAAACTGAAGCTTTCTTT
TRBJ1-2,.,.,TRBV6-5,CASSYSSPGRHGYTF,TGTGCCAGCAGTTACTCGAGTCCCGGGAGGCATGGCTACACCTTC
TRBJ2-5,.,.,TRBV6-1,CASSYTFRETQYF,TGTGCCAGCAGCTACACCTTTCGGGAGACCCAGTACTTC
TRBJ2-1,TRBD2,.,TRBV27,CASSTTGTNHNEQFF,TGTGCCAGCAGTACAACCGGGACTAATCACAATGAGCAGTTCTTC
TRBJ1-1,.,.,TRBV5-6,CASSKEWTEAFF,TGTGCCAGCAGTAAGGAATGGACTGAAGCTTTCTTT
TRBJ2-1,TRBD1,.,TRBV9,CASNWGQKYNEQFF,TGTGCCAGCAACTGGGGACAGAAATACAATGAGCAGTTCTTC
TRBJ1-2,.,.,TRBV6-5,CASSYNLVGAPHGYTF,TGTGCCAGCAGTTACAATCTCGTTGGGGCCCCCCATGGCTACACCTTC
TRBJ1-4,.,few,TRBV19,CASSRFNEKLFF,TGTGCCAGTAGTCGTTTTAATGAAAAACTGTTTTTT
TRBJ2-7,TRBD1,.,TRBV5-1,CASSFLPGQGVYEQYF,TGCGCCAGCAGCTTCCTACCGGGACAGGGCGTTTACGAGCAGTACTTC
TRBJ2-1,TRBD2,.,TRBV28,CASSLRTSGGLYNEQFF,TGTGCCAGCAGTCTCCGGACTAGCGGGGGTTTGTACAATGAGCAGTTCTTC
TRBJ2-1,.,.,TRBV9,CASSVSRLNNEQFF,TGTGCCAGCAGCGTTTCGCGACTTAACAATGAGCAGTTCTTC
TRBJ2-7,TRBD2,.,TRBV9,CASSHQRLAETYEQYF,TGTGCCAGCAGCCACCAGAGACTAGCGGAGACCTACGAGCAGTACTTC
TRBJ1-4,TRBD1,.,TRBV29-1,CSVQGADEKLFF,TGCAGCGTGCAGGGGGCGGATGAAAAACTGTTTTTT
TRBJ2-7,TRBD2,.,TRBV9,CASSVGPAGVSYEQYF,TGTGCCAGCAGCGTAGGCCCAGCGGGAGTGTCCTACGAGCAGTACTTC
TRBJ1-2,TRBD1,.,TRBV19,CASLRTGSYGYTF,TGTGCCAGCCTACGGACAGGGAGCTATGGCTACACCTTC
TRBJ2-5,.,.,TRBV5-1,CASRDQGGVGETQYF,TGCGCCAGCAGAGATCAGGGCGGAGTAGGGGAGACCCAGTACTTC
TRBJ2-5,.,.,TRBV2,CASGRVQETQYF,TGTGCCAGCGGTAGAGTCCAAGAGACCCAGTACTTC
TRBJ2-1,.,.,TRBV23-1,CASSHRGGYNEQFF,TGCGCCAGCAGTCATAGGGGGGGATACAATGAGCAGTTCTTC
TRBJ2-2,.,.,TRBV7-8,CASSPEPSGELFF,TGTGCCAGCAGCCCTGAGCCCTCCGGGGAGCTGTTTTTT
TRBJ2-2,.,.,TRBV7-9,CASSLGGNTGELFF,TGTGCCAGCAGCTTAGGGGGAAACACCGGGGAGCTGTTTTTT
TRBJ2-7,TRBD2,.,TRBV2,CASTLAGPYEQYF,TGTGCCAGCACCCTAGCGGGTCCCTACGAGCAGTACTTC
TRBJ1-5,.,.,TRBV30,CAWSVGGNQPQHF,TGTGCCTGGAGTGTTGGGGGCAATCAGCCCCAGCATTTT
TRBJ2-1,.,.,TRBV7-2,CASSLYPPSGTYNEQFF,TGTGCCAGCAGCTTATACCCCCCCTCGGGGACTTACAATGAGCAGTTCTTC
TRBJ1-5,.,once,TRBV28,CASSFQGGVYSNQPQHF,TGTGCCAGCAGTTTTCAGGGTGGGGTTTATAGCAATCAGCCCCAGCATTTT
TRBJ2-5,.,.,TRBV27,CASCRARWETQYF,TGTGCCAGCTGTAGGGCTAGATGGGAGACCCAGTACTTC
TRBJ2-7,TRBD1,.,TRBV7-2,CASSLAGQGASKEQYF,TGTGCCAGCAGCTTAGCTGGACAGGGGGCGTCGAAAGAGCAGTACTTC
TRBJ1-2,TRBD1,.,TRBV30,CAWSVPGQGQFGYTF,TGTGCCTGGAGTGTACCTGGACAGGGACAGTTTGGCTACACCTTC
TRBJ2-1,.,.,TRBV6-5,CASSSGTHNEQFF,TGTGCCAGCAGCTCCGGGACGCACAATGAGCAGTTCTTC
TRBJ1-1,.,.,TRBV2,CASSEAERMNTEAFF,TGTGCCAGCAGTGAAGCAGAGCGGATGAACACTGAAGCTTTCTTT
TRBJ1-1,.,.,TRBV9,CASSAGTGNTEAFF,TGTGCCAGCAGCGCCGGGACGGGGAACACTGAAGCTTTCTTT
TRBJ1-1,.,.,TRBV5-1,CASSLALRGTEAFF,TGCGCCAGCAGCTTGGCCCTCAGGGGCACTGAAGCTTTCTTT
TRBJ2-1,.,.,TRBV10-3,CAISESRGLNEQFF,TGTGCCATCAGTGAGTCGAGGGGTCTGAATGAGCAGTTCTTC
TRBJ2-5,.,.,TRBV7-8,CASSLFETQYF,TGTGCCAGCAGCTTATTTGAGACCCAGTACTTC
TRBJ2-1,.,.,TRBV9,CASSVGMAYNEQFF,TGTGCCAGCAGCGTAGGTATGGCCTACAATGAGCAGTTCTTC
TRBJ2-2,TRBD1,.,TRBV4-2,CASSHRTGQRGTGELFF,TGTGCCAGCAGCCACAGGACAGGGCAAAGGGGGACCGGGGAGCTGTTTTTT
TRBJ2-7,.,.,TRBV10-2,CASQPGTVYEQYF,TGCGCCAGCCAGCCGGGAACAGTTTACGAGCAGTACTTC
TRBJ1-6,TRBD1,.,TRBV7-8,CASSAGQGNSPLHF,TGTGCCAGCAGCGCGGGACAGGGGAATTCACCCCTCCACTTT
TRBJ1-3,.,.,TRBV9,CASSPRGGAGNTIYF,TGTGCCAGCAGCCCCAGAGGCGGGGCCGGAAACACCATATATTTT
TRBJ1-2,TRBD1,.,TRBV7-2,CASSIGPGGVIGSGYTF,TGTGCCAGCAGCATAGGCCCAGGGGGCGTAATCGGTAGTGGCTACACCTTC
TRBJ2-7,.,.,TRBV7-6,CASSSSSYEQYF,TGTGCCAGCAGCTCATCCTCCTACGAGCAGTACTTC
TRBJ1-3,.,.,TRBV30,CAWSVSAPNYGNTIYF,TGTGCCTGGAGTGTATCGGCCCCAAACTATGGAAACACCATATATTTT
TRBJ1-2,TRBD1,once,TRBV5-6,CASSLPGQINYGYTF,TGTGCCAGCAGCTTACCGGGACAGATTAACTATGGCTACACCTTC
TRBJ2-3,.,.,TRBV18,CASSHTNKGSTDTQYF,TGTGCCAGCTCACACACTAACAAGGGTAGCACAGATACGCAGTATTTT
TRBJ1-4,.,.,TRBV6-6,CASSRDATNEKLFF,TGTGCCAGCAGTCGAGACGCAACTAATGAAAAACTGTTTTTT
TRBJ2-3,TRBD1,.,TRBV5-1,CASSGQGDTDTQYF,TGCGCCAGCAGCGGACAGGGGGACACAGATACGCAGTATTTT